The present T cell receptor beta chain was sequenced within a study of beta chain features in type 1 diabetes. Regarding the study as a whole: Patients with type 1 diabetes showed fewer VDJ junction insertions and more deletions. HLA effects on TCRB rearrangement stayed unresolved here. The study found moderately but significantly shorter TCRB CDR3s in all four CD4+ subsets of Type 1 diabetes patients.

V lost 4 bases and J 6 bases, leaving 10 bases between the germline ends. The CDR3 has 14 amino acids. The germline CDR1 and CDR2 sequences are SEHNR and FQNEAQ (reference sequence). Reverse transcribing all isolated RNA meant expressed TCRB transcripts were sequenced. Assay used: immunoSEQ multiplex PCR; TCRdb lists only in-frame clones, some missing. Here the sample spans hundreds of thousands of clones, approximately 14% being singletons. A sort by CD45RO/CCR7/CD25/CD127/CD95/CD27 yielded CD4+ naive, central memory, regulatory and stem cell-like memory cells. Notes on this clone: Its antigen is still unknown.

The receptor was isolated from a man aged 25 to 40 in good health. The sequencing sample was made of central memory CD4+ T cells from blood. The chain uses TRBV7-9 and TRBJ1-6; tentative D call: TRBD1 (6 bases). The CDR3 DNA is TGTGCCAGCAGCTCAACCAGGGGTAATTCACCCCTCCACTTT. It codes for CASSSTRGNSPLHF.